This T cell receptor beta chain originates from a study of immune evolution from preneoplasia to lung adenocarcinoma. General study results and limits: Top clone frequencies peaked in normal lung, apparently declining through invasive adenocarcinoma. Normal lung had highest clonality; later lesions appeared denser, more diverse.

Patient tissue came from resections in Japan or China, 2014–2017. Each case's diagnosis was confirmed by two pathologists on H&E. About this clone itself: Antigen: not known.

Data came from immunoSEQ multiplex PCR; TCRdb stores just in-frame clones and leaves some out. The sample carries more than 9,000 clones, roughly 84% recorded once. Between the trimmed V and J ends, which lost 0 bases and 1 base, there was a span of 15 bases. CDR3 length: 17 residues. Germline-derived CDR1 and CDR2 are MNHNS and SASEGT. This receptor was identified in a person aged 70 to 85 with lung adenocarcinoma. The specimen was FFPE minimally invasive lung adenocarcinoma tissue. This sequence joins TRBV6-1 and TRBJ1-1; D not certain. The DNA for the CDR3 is TGTGCCAGCAGTGAAGCGCTTCGGCAGTTCGAGAACACTGAAGCTTTCTTT. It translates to CASSEALRQFENTEAFF.